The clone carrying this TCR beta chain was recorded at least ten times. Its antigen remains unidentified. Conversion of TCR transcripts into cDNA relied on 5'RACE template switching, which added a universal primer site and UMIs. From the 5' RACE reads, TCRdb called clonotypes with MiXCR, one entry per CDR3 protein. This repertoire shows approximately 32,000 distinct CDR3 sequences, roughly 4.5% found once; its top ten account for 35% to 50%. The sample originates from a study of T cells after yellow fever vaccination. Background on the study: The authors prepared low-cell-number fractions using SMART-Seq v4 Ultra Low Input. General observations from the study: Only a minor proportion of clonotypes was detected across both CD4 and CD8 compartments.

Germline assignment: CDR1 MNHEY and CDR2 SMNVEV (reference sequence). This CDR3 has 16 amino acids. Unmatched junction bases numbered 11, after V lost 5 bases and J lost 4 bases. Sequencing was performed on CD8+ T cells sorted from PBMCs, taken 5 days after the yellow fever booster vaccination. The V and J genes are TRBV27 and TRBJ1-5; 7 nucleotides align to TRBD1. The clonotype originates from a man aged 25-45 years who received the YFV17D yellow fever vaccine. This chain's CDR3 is CASSIAYRGGNQPQHF. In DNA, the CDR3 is TGTGCCAGCAGTATCGCCTACAGGGGTGGGAATCAGCCCCAGCATTTT.